Shown below are 24 T cell receptor beta chains from a single sample sequenced in a study of shared clonotypes between healthy human individuals. Assay: immunoSEQ multiplex PCR; the TCRdb copy retains only in-frame clones and omits some. The sample consists of approximately 2.3 million clones, just over 90% of them appearing once. The sample consisted of naive CD4+ T cells from PBMCs. Specified subset: CD45RA+ positively selected. These receptor sequences come from a man aged 18 to 29 in good health. Some clones in this sample may be carry-over from other donors' samples.

The chain is built from TRBV4-2 and TRBJ1-3, with a tentative D call TRBD1 (6 bases). Trimming removed 1 base from V and 4 bases from J, with 17 bases in between. The CDR3 sequence is 17 residues long. Germline values: CDR1 LGHNA, CDR2 YNFKEQ. The CDR3 protein is CASSQVRGGAEGNTIYF. The CDR3, as DNA: TGTGCCAGCAGCCAAGTTCGGGGGGGCGCGGAAGGAAACACCATATATTTT.

The rearrangement links TRBV19 to TRBJ1-4; a possible D gene is TRBD1 (5 bases). The CDR3 runs 15 residues. In germline, CDR1 is LNHDA, CDR2 SQIVND (reference sequence). The V gene lost 6 bases and the J gene lost 4 bases, with 15 bases spanning the gap. The CDR3 is CASRMGVTLNEKLFF. The CDR3 DNA reads as TGTGCCAGTAGGATGGGGGTGACGCTTAATGAAAAACTGTTTTTT.

V and J are TRBV10-3 and TRBJ2-3; 13 nucleotides agree with TRBD2. The length of the CDR3 is 15 residues. Germline CDR1 and CDR2: ENHRY and SYGVKD. The junction had 1 base not matched to a gene; V was cut back by 2 bases and J by 5 bases. The CDR3 loop is CAISERLAGGDTQYF. The CDR3 bases are TGTGCCATCAGTGAGCGACTAGCGGGAGGAGATACGCAGTATTTT.

This chain joins TRBV6-6 and TRBJ2-1, with 9 bases identical to TRBD1. Germline lookup yields CDR1 MNHNY and CDR2 SVGAGI (reference sequence). J lost 2 bases, V lost 6 bases, and 5 bases had no gene match. CDR3 length: 15 residues. CDR3 nucleotide sequence: TGTGCCAGCAGACAAACAGGGGGCGCCTACAATGAGCAGTTCTTC. Its protein product is CASRQTGGAYNEQFF.

This clone appeared once. The chain carries TRBV28 and TRBJ2-7; possibly TRBD1 for D (6 bases). The CDR3 contains 15 residues. CDR1 is MDHEN and CDR2 is SYDVKM in the germline V gene. Trimming cost V 1 base and J 1 base, with 11 bases left between them. CDR3 nucleotide sequence: TGTGCCAGCAGTTTATATTCAGGACAGTCCTACGAGCAGTACTTC. Amino acid sequence: CASSLYSGQSYEQYF.

This chain uses TRBV18 with TRBJ1-5, with a weak D call TRBD1 (5 bases). Per germline, CDR1 KGHSH and CDR2 LQKENI. The CDR3 loop spans 12 amino acids. Trimming shortened V by 2 bases and J by 10 bases, and 9 bases separated the two germline ends. CDR3 in amino acids: CASSPSQGPQHF. The CDR3 DNA follows: TGTGCCAGCTCACCAAGTCAGGGCCCCCAGCATTTT. Complete variable domain (other parts from reference TRBV18 and TRBJ1-5): NAGVMQNPRHLVRRRGQEARLRCSPMKGHSHVYWYRQLPEEGLKFMVYLQKENIIDESGMPKERFSAEFPKEGPSILRIQQVVRGDSAAYFCASSPSQGPQHFGDGTRLSIL.

The CDR3 here is CASSPLPPIPNQSGANVLTF. DNA of the CDR3: TGTGCCAGCTCACCACTTCCACCCATACCAAATCAGTCTGGGGCCAACGTCCTGACTTTC. This chain joins TRBV18 and TRBJ2-6, with no clear D. The CDR3 runs to 20 residues. Germline V gene lookup returns CDR1 KGHSH and CDR2 LQKENI. V was clipped by 1 base and J by 1 base, with 20 bases between them.

V and J are TRBV18 and TRBJ2-3; maybe TRBD2 (6 bases). CDR1 is KGHSH and CDR2 is LQKENI in the germline V gene. The length of the CDR3 is 15 residues. Trimming took 1 base from V and 2 from J, leaving 10 bases between them. CDR3 nucleotide sequence: TGTGCCAGCTCACCACAAGCTAGCGCCACAGATACGCAGTATTTT. Its protein is CASSPQASATDTQYF.

The chain couples TRBV28 to TRBJ1-2; weak D call: TRBD1 (5 bases). The CDR3 covers 14 residues. With 2 bases removed from V and 4 bases from J, the gap between germline ends came to 11 bases. Germline V gene sequence: CDR1 MDHEN, CDR2 SYDVKM. CDR3 region: CASSLEGASYGYTF. The CDR3 coding sequence is TGTGCCAGCAGTTTAGAAGGGGCTAGCTATGGCTACACCTTC.

The chain combines TRBV11-3 with TRBJ2-2; TRBD2 matches at 8 bases. Trimming at V came to 2 bases and at J to 6 bases, leaving 5 bases not matched to a gene. Germline-derived CDR1 and CDR2 are SGHNT and YENEEA. The CDR3 extends over 15 amino acids. CDR3 in DNA: TGTGCCAGCAGCTTAACAGCGGGAGTGGCCGGGGAGCTGTTTTTT. Translated, it gives CASSLTAGVAGELFF.

V is TRBV12-5 and J is TRBJ2-1, with TRBD2 identical over 14 bases. Germline CDR1 LGHNT, CDR2 FRNRAP. V was pared by 0 bases and J by 4 bases, with 11 bases of the junction left unmatched. The CDR3 is 20 amino acids. CDR3 DNA sequence: TGTGCTAGTGGTTTGGTATTCCCCGGACTAGCGGGAGGATCTTACAATGAGCAGTTCTTC. Encoded protein: CASGLVFPGLAGGSYNEQFF.

The V call is TRBV5-1, the J call TRBJ2-7; TRBD2 aligns across 8 bases. The V segment lost 4 bases and the J segment 5 bases; nucleotides outside the gene matches: 5. Germline V CDR1 and CDR2: SGHRS, YFSETQ. This CDR3 spans 13 amino acids. For the CDR3, the DNA is TGCGCCAGCAGCCTCGGGGGGGCCGACGAGCAGTACTTC. Encoded protein: CASSLGGADEQYF.

The CDR3: CASNSPAAHGGGNTEAFF. The CDR3 bases are TGTGCCAGTAACTCACCGGCAGCCCACGGTGGGGGGAACACTGAAGCTTTCTTT. The rearrangement joins TRBV19 to TRBJ1-1; D may be TRBD1 (5 bases). Trimming pared 7 bases from V and 1 base from J, leaving 25 bases between. The CDR3 covers 18 residues. Germline values: CDR1 LNHDA, CDR2 SQIVND (reference sequence).

The V and J genes are TRBV11-3 and TRBJ2-2; D is undetermined. The length of the CDR3 is 13 residues. CDR1 is SGHNT, CDR2 YENEEA, per germline. The ends were cut back, 6 bases at V and 5 bases at J, with 10 bases in the middle. The CDR3 region is CASSFTETGELFF. The CDR3 coding sequence is TGTGCCAGCAGTTTTACAGAGACCGGGGAGCTGTTTTTT.

J is TRBJ2-5 and V is TRBV7-3, with D uncertain. This CDR3 spans 13 amino acids. V was pared by 8 bases and J by 3 bases, with 13 bases between. CDR1 is SGHTA, CDR2 FQGTGA, per germline. In DNA form, the CDR3 reads TGTGCCAGCGAATCGGACGCCAAAGAGACCCAGTACTTC. It is translated as CASESDAKETQYF.

The sample holds one count of this clone. This sequence joins TRBV7-3 and TRBJ2-7, with unresolved D. V lost 5 bases, J lost 3 bases, and 14 bases lay in between. The CDR3 spans 14 residues. Germline-derived CDR1 and CDR2 are SGHTA and FQGTGA. DNA of the CDR3: TGTGCCAGCAGCCGTTTGGGGTGGGGCTACGAGCAGTACTTC. The encoded protein is CASSRLGWGYEQYF.

The chain recombines TRBV6-5 with TRBJ2-1; 7 bases map to TRBD2. The CDR3 runs 15 residues. Germline lookup yields CDR1 MNHEY and CDR2 SVGAGI. V shed 4 bases, J shed 0 bases, and the junction held 3 bases outside the gene matches. The DNA for the CDR3 is TGTGCCAGCAGTTTCTTAGCGGGCTCCTACAATGAGCAGTTCTTC. This sequence encodes CASSFLAGSYNEQFF.

CDR3 residues: CASSESSRFYGYTF. CDR3 nucleotides: TGTGCCAGCAGTGAATCTTCCAGATTCTATGGCTACACCTTC. The chain uses TRBV25-1 and TRBJ1-2; D unclear. Germline V gene data show CDR1 as MGHDK and CDR2 as SYGVNS. Trimming shortened V by 1 base and J by 4 bases, and 10 bases separated the two germline ends. The CDR3 consists of 14 residues.

In this sample, this clone turned up once. The chain employs TRBV2 and TRBJ2-7; D remains unclear. Germline lookup yields CDR1 SNHLY and CDR2 FYNNEI. The V end lost 7 bases, the J end lost 5 bases, and 15 bases lay between the germline ends. The CDR3 covers 13 residues. CDR3 nucleotide sequence: TGTGCCAGCACAGGACGGCCTCCTAACGAGCAGTACTTC. Protein product: CASTGRPPNEQYF.

Comment on this clone: Within the sample, other DNA sequences also encode this same CDR3. The V and J genes are TRBV29-1 and TRBJ2-1, with 7 bases identical to TRBD1. The CDR3 length is 12 residues. Germline loops: CDR1 SQVTM, CDR2 ANQGSEA. Trimming at V came to 1 base and at J to 8 bases, leaving 2 bases not matched to a gene. CDR3 DNA: TGCAGCGTTGAAGGACAGGGTGATGAGCAGTTCTTC. Translation gives CSVEGQGDEQFF.

This clone was seen once. For the CDR3, the DNA is TGTGCCAGCAGCTTAGGACAGCTCTACGAGCAGTACTTC. It translates to CASSLGQLYEQYF. V gene TRBV11-1 combines with J gene TRBJ2-7, with D tentatively TRBD1 (5 bases). CDR3 length: 13 residues. V was trimmed by 1 base and J by 3 bases, leaving 7 bases between them. Germline CDR1 reads SGHAT; CDR2 reads FQDESV (reference sequence).

V is TRBV7-2 and J is TRBJ2-5, with D uncertain. V lost 5 bases, J lost 2 bases, and 9 bases lay in between. This CDR3 comprises 13 residues. The germline V gene has CDR1 SGHTA and CDR2 FQGNSA. The CDR3 DNA reads TGTGCCAGCAGCACGAGACCGCAAGAGACCCAGTACTTC. It translates to CASSTRPQETQYF.

This clone was seen once. V and J are TRBV14 and TRBJ1-1, with D possibly matching TRBD1 (5 bases). CDR1 SGHDN and CDR2 FVKESK come from the germline V gene. Trimming stripped 4 bases from V and 6 bases from J, with 15 bases between. This CDR3 spans 14 amino acids. In nucleotides, the CDR3 is TGTGCCAGCAGCCCTGCGGCAGGGATCGCTGAAGCTTTCTTT. This codes for CASSPAAGIAEAFF.

V usage is TRBV18 and J usage is TRBJ1-5; 9 bases line up with TRBD1. The CDR3 extends over 15 amino acids. CDR1 KGHSH and CDR2 LQKENI come from the germline V gene. V trimming: 4 bases; J trimming: 7 bases; junction bases outside the gene matches: 8. The CDR3 DNA follows: TGTGCCAGCTCACAAAACAGGGGGCAGGGACAGCCCCAGCATTTT. Amino acids: CASSQNRGQGQPQHF.